What follows is one T cell receptor (beta chain) and its context. Antigen unknown. These data are taken from a study of T cell repertoires in cytomegalovirus infection. TCRdb recomputed calls from the reads with MiXCR, one row per CDR3 protein. The data show about 180,000 distinct CDR3 sequences, around an eighth seen once. V gave up 1 base and J gave up 3 bases, with 9 bases separating them. The CDR3 contains 14 residues. Germline assignment: CDR1 SNHLY and CDR2 FYNNEI. Study-wide results and caveats: HLA-C-restricted CMV clonotypes gave the most frequent clonotype in two of eight donors.

V is TRBV2 and J is TRBJ1-1, with D hard to call. This sequence originates from a human donor in good health (CMV status not recorded). Some clones in this sample may be carry-over from other donors' samples. The sequencing input was PBMCs. The CDR3 sequence is CASSEDFGDTEAFF. CDR3 nucleotide sequence: TGTGCCAGCAGTGAAGACTTTGGGGACACTGAAGCTTTCTTT.